This T cell receptor beta chain was obtained from a study of blood T cell repertoires in COVID-19. Background on the study: From T cells, B-cell-depleted T cells, or PBMCs came the material, which was cDNA or gDNA.

V gave up 0 bases and J gave up 5 bases; unmatched junction bases: 4. The CDR3 totals 15 residues. Per the germline V gene, CDR1 is MNHEY and CDR2 is SVGAGI. Original methodology: Reference gene primers were amplified, and this amplification served to estimate nucleated cell counts. The method was immunoSEQ multiplex PCR; TCRdb's version includes in-frame clones alone and lacks a portion of them. V, J and clone size are taken as reported in that table, and D and trimming were inferred from the DNA itself. The data show around 86,000 clones, with over 80% seen just once and about 29% held by the top ten.

The chain uses TRBV6-5 and TRBJ1-2; 9 positions agree with TRBD1. Sequenced sample: peripheral blood. The sequence came from a woman of 80 years or more with acute or convalescent COVID-19. This chain's CDR3 is CASSYSGTGLYGYTF. CDR3 coding DNA: TGTGCCAGCAGTTACTCCGGGACAGGGCTTTATGGCTACACCTTC.